This TCR beta chain was profiled in a study of blood T cell repertoires in COVID-19. About the research overall: The United States, Italy and Spain supplied acute and convalescent COVID-19 samples. Sample material is recorded as cDNA or gDNA derived from T cells, B-cell-depleted T cells, or PBMCs.

Assay used: immunoSEQ multiplex PCR; TCRdb lists only in-frame clones, some missing. The table lists about 41,000 clones, about 83% of them singletons, with around 41% in the top ten. This TCR was sampled from an elderly woman with active or convalescent COVID-19. Sample: peripheral blood.

The CDR3 region is CASQREVSYNEQFF. CDR3 DNA sequence: TGTGCCAGCCAAAGGGAGGTGTCCTACAATGAGCAGTTCTTC. V gene TRBV19 combines with J gene TRBJ2-1, with a tentative D call TRBD2 (6 bases). The CDR3 loop spans 14 amino acids. Between the trimmed V and J ends, which lost 9 bases and 1 base, there was a span of 13 bases. In germline, CDR1 is LNHDA, CDR2 SQIVND (reference sequence).